This T cell receptor beta chain originates from a study of CD8+ T cells in alopecia areata. In the study overall: It was oral tofacitinib, at 5 to 10 mg twice daily, that treated patients received. Study-level points and caveats: The study found higher clonality in lesional than normal scalp, especially in alopecia totalis/universalis. In scalp and blood during tofacitinib, many expanded lesional clones persisted. The study found tofacitinib significantly decreased scalp clonality and expanded CD8+ clones among the top 100.

Extraction and reverse transcription of RNA yielded cDNA as the sequencing template. TCRdb keeps only in-frame clones here, not all; method: immunoSEQ multiplex PCR. The repertoire holds some 210,000 clones, with under 70% as singletons. Treatment denoted: oral pan-JAK inhibitor, 5-10 mg twice daily. V shed 2 bases and J shed 0 bases, with 21 bases lying between them. The CDR3 length is 18 residues. CDR1 SGHRS and CDR2 YFSETQ come from the germline V gene. About this clone itself: Its specificity is not known.

The sample was CD4+ T cells sorted from blood, taken between weeks 44 and 45, from a patient treated with tofacitinib. The chain employs TRBV5-1 and TRBJ2-7; D is possibly TRBD2 (6 bases). The receptor was isolated from a human donor with alopecia areata. In DNA form, the CDR3 reads TGCGCCAGCAGCTTTTGGGTGGGTGCGGGGTCGTCCTCCTACGAGCAGTACTTC. Translation: CASSFWVGAGSSSYEQYF.